Listed below are T cell receptor beta chains from one sample, sequenced in a study of T cell repertoires in cytomegalovirus infection. TCRdb itself ran the reads through MiXCR, one entry per CDR3 protein. Counted here are 65,000 to 90,000 distinct CDR3 sequences, less than 4.5% occurring once; the ten biggest clones make up approximately 4.3%. Material for sequencing was PBMCs. These receptors all stem from a human donor in good health (CMV status not recorded). Some clones in this sample may be carry-over from other donors' samples. The CDR3 runs from the conserved cysteine through the conserved F or W. Fields, in order: clone size, J gene, D gene, V gene, CDR3 DNA, CDR3 protein. D genes are given only for firm matches. The size of a clone is reported for some rows only, either as once, few or many, or as a class for expanded clones.

many | TRBJ1-1 | . | TRBV19 | TGTGCCAGTAGCCCACTATTCACAGAGGGCACTGAAGCTTTCTTT | CASSPLFTEGTEAFF
many | TRBJ1-3 | . | TRBV12-3/TRBV12-4 | TGTGCCAGCATCCTGGACGGAGGCCTGGGGAACACCATATATTTT | CASILDGGLGNTIYF
many | TRBJ1-5 | . | TRBV27 | TGTGCCAGCAGTGGGGGTGGTGGGCCCCAGCATTTT | CASSGGGGPQHF
many | TRBJ2-1 | . | TRBV28 | TGTGCCAGCAGTTTAGATACGGTCCCCCGAAGGTCCTACAATGAGCAGTTCTTC | CASSLDTVPRRSYNEQFF
many | TRBJ1-2 | TRBD1 | TRBV29-1 | TGCAGCGACGGACAGGCCTATGGCTACACCTTC | CSDGQAYGYTF
many | TRBJ1-1 | TRBD1 | TRBV10-3 | TGTGCCATCAGGAGGGACAGTGACACTGAAGCTTTCTTT | CAIRRDSDTEAFF
many | TRBJ1-1 | . | TRBV18 | TGTGCCAGCTCTAACGCAAACACTGAAGCTTTCTTT | CASSNANTEAFF
many | TRBJ2-1 | . | TRBV4-1 | TGTGCCAGCAGCCAAGAGATTGGCGGCCTGGCCTACAATGAGCAGTTCTTC | CASSQEIGGLAYNEQFF
many | TRBJ1-5 | . | TRBV2 | TGTGCCAGCATGAGGGGGAACAATCAGCCCCAGCATTTT | CASMRGNNQPQHF
many | TRBJ2-3 | . | TRBV6-2/TRBV6-3 | TGTGCCAGCAGCCGCAGTTTCCGCACAGATACGCAGTATTTT | CASSRSFRTDTQYF
many | TRBJ1-5 | TRBD1 | TRBV15 | TGTGCCACCAGCAGAGGAGGGACAGGCCGGGGGCCCCAGCATTTT | CATSRGGTGRGPQHF
many | TRBJ1-1 | . | TRBV7-9 | TGTGCCAGCAGCTTATCGGCAATAGAAGCTTTCTTT | CASSLSAIEAFF
many | TRBJ1-5 | . | TRBV7-2 | TGTGCCAGCAGCCTTGCCAATCAGCCCCAGCATTTT | CASSLANQPQHF
many | TRBJ2-3 | . | TRBV7-9 | TGTGCCAGCAGCTTAATGGGAAACCTAGATACGCAGTATTTT | CASSLMGNLDTQYF
few | TRBJ2-1 | TRBD2 | TRBV28 | TGTGCCAGCAGGGCGTGGGGGCTAGCGGGGGGATCGAGCTCCTACAATGAGCAGTTCTTC | CASRAWGLAGGSSSYNEQFF
many | TRBJ2-3 | . | TRBV7-2 | TGTGCCAGCAGCTTAGCTTCAGGGGGGTCAGATACGCAGTATTTT | CASSLASGGSDTQYF
many | TRBJ2-6 | . | TRBV5-1 | TGCGCCAGCAGCTTGCCCTCTGGGGCCAACGTCCTGACTTTC | CASSLPSGANVLTF
many | TRBJ1-2 | TRBD1 | TRBV4-3 | TGCGCCAGCAGCCAAGACCCGCCGGGACAGGGGACAACTTATGGCTACACCTTC | CASSQDPPGQGTTYGYTF
many | TRBJ1-4 | . | TRBV5-1 | TGCGCCAGCAGCTGGCAGGGGAACGAAAAACTGTTTTTT | CASSWQGNEKLFF
many | TRBJ1-6 | TRBD1 | TRBV12-3/TRBV12-4 | TGTGCCAGCAGGGACGGGACAGTGAGAAATTCACCCCTCCACTTT | CASRDGTVRNSPLHF
many | TRBJ2-5 | . | TRBV7-9 | TGTGCCAGCAGCTTAGGGACGGGTGGCAAGCAAGAGACCCAGTACTTC | CASSLGTGGKQETQYF
many | TRBJ1-1 | . | TRBV2 | TGTGCCAGCAGTGAAGACAGGAACACTGAAGCTTTCTTT | CASSEDRNTEAFF
many | TRBJ2-3 | TRBD2 | TRBV6-2/TRBV6-3 | TGTGCCAGCAGGAAAGCGGGGGGCACCACAGATACGCAGTATTTT | CASRKAGGTTDTQYF
many | TRBJ2-5 | TRBD2 | TRBV20-1 | TGCAGTGCTCGGGGACTAACTTCTCAAGAGACCCAGTACTTC | CSARGLTSQETQYF
many | TRBJ1-2 | TRBD1 | TRBV19 | TGTGCCACCCGGACAGGGGGCCTTGGCTACACCTTC | CATRTGGLGYTF
many | TRBJ1-1 | . | TRBV28 | TGTGCCAGCAGTCTCACCCCGGACACGGGCGGGGCTTTCTTT | CASSLTPDTGGAFF
. | TRBJ2-5 | TRBD2 | TRBV12-3/TRBV12-4 | TGTGCCAGCAGTTTTGGTCTAGCGGGGGGCACCCAAGAGACCCAGTACTTC | CASSFGLAGGTQETQYF
many | TRBJ2-1 | TRBD2 | TRBV24-1 | TGTGCCACCAGTGACCCAGTCGGGGGAGGGCCTTCTGTTGAGCAGTTCTTC | CATSDPVGGGPSVEQFF
many | TRBJ1-2 | . | TRBV6-2/TRBV6-3 | TGTGCCAGCAGTACGGGGGGCTATGGCTACACCTTC | CASSTGGYGYTF
many | TRBJ2-1 | TRBD2 | TRBV6-6 | TGTGCCAGCAGACCTCCAAGCGGGGGGAGGGGTAGTGGTGAGCAGTTCTTC | CASRPPSGGRGSGEQFF
many | TRBJ2-7 | . | TRBV7-2 | TGTGCCAGCAGCCTCCGACATAGTTTCTACGAGCAGTACTTC | CASSLRHSFYEQYF